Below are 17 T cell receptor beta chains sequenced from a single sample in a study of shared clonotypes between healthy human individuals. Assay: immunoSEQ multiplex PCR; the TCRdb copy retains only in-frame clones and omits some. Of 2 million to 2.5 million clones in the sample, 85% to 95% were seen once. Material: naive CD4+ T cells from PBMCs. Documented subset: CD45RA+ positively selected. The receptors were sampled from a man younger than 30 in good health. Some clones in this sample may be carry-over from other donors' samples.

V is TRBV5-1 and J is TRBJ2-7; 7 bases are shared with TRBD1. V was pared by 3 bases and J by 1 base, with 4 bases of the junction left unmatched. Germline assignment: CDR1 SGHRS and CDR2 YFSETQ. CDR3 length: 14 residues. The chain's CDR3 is CASSSLTGSYEQYF. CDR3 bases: TGCGCCAGCAGCTCCCTGACAGGGTCCTACGAGCAGTACTTC.

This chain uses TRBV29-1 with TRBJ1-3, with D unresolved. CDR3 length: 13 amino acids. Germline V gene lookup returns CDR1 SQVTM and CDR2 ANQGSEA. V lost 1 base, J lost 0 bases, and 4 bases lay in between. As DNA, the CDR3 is TGCAGCGTTGAAGTTCACTCTGGAAACACCATATATTTT. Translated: CSVEVHSGNTIYF.

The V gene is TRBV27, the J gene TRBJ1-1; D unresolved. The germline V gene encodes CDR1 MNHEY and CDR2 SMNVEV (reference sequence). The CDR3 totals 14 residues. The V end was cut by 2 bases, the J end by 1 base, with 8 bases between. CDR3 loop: CASSLGRRNTEAFF. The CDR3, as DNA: TGTGCCAGCAGTTTAGGACGTCGGAACACTGAAGCTTTCTTT.

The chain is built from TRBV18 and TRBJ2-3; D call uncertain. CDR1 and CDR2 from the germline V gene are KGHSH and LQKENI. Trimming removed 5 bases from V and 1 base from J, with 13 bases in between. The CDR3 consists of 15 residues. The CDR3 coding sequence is TGTGCCAGCTCAATTACGGCCATCGGCACAGATACGCAGTATTTT. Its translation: CASSITAIGTDTQYF.

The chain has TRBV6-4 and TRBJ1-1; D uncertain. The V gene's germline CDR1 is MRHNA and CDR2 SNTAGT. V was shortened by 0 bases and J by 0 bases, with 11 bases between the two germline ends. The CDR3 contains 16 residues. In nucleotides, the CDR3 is TGTGCCAGCAGTGACTCGAGTAGCAGACTGAACACTGAAGCTTTCTTT. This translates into CASSDSSSRLNTEAFF.

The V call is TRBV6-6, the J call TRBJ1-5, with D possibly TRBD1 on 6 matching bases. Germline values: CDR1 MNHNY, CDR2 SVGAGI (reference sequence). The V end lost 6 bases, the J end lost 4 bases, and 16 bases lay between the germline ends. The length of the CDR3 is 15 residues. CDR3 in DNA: TGTGCCAGCAGAAGTCGACAGGAAGCGAATCAGCCCCAGCATTTT. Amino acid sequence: CASRSRQEANQPQHF.

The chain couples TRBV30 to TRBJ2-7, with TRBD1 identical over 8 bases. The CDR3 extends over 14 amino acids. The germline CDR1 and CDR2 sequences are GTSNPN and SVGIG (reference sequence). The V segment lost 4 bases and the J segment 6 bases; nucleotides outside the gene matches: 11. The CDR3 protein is CAWIPDRGLSEQYF. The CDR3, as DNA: TGTGCCTGGATCCCAGACAGGGGACTCTCCGAGCAGTACTTC.

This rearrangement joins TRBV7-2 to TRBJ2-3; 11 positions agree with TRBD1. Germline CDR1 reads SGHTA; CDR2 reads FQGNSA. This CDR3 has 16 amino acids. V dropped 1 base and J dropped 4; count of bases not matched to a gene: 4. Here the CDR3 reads CASSLGTGGGADTQYF. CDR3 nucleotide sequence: TGTGCCAGCAGCTTAGGGACAGGGGGCGGAGCAGATACGCAGTATTTT. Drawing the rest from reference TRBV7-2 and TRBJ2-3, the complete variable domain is GAGVSQSPSNKVTEKGKDVELRCDPISGHTALYWYRQSLGQGLEFLIYFQGNSAPDKSGLPSDRFSAERTGGSVSTLTIQRTQQEDSAVYLCASSLGTGGGADTQYFGPGTRLTVL.

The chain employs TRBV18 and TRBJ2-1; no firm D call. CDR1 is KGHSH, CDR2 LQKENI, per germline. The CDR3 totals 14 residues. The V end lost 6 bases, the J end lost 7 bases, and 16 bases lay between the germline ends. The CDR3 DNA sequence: TGTGCCAGCTCCCTTTCTCGTGGGCGGAATGAGCAGTTCTTC. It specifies CASSLSRGRNEQFF.

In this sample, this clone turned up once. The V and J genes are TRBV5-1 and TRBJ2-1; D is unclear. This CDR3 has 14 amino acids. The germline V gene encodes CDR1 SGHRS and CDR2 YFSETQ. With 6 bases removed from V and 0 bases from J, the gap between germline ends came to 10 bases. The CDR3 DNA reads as TGCGCCAGCAACTCGGAACCCTCCTACAATGAGCAGTTCTTC. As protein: CASNSEPSYNEQFF.

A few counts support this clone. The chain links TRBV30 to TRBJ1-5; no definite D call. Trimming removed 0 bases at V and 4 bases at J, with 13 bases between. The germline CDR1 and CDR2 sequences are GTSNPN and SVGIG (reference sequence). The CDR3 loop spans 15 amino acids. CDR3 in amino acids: CAWSVLGTENQPQHF. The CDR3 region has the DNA TGTGCCTGGAGTGTACTGGGTACAGAGAATCAGCCCCAGCATTTT.

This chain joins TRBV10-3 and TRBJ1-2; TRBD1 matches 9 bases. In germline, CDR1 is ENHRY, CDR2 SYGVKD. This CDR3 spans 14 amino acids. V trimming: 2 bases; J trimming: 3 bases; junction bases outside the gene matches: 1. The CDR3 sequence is CAISERQGDYGYTF. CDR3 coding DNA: TGTGCCATCAGTGAGAGACAGGGGGACTATGGCTACACCTTC.

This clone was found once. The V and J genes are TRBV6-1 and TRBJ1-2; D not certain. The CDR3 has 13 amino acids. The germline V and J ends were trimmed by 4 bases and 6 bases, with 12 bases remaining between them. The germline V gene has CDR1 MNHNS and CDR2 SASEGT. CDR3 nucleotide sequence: TGTGCCAGCAGTGTTGTCGCGGGAGATGGCTACACCTTC. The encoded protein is CASSVVAGDGYTF.

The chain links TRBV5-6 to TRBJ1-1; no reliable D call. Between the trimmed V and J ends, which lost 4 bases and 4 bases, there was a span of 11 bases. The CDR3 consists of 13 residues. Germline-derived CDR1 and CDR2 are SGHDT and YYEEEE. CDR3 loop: CASSPKSRTEAFF. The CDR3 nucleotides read TGTGCCAGCAGCCCCAAATCCCGCACTGAAGCTTTCTTT.

The CDR3 region has the DNA TGTGCCAGCAGCGCCCACAGCCACCAAGAGACCCAGTACTTC. Protein product: CASSAHSHQETQYF. This chain joins TRBV9 and TRBJ2-5; D is ambiguous. V was cut by 3 bases and J by 0 bases, with 9 bases left in between. From germline, CDR1 is SGDLS and CDR2 YYNGEE. This CDR3 region has 14 residues.

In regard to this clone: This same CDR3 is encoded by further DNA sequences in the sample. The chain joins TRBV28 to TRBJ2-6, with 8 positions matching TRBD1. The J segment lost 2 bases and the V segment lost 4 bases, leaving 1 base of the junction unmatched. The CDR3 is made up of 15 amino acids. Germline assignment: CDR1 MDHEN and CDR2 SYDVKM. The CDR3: CASSSQGAGANVLTF. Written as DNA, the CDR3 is TGTGCCAGCAGTTCACAGGGGGCTGGGGCCAACGTCCTGACTTTC.

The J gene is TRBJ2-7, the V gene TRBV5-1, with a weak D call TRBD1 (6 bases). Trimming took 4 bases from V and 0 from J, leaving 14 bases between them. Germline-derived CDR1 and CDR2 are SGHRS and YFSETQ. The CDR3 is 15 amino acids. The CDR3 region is CASSVTGTHSYEQYF. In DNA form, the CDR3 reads TGCGCCAGCAGCGTAACAGGGACCCACTCCTACGAGCAGTACTTC.